Listed below are T cell receptor beta chains from one sample, sequenced in a study of blood T cell repertoires in COVID-19. The data were produced by immunoSEQ multiplex PCR, yet TCRdb's version contains in-frame clones alone and is incomplete. The sample contains around 170,000 clones, 80% to 90% of which appear only once. The sequenced material came from peripheral blood. The receptor source for this set is a woman between 65 and 79 years old with acute or convalescent COVID-19. Both conserved end residues are part of each CDR3. A D gene is named only where the DNA matches it firmly. The size of a clone is reported for some rows only, either as once, few or many, or as a class for expanded clones.

j_call v_call d_call clone_size cdr3_aa cdr3_nt
TRBJ1-6 TRBV2 TRBD1 . CASSGMGQGSSPLHF TGTGCCAGCAGTGGGATGGGACAGGGTTCTTCACCCCTCCACTTT
TRBJ1-4 TRBV14 . . CASSQGRFGVRGEKLFF TGTGCCAGCAGCCAAGGAAGGTTCGGGGTCCGGGGGGAAAAACTGTTTTTT
TRBJ1-5 TRBV2 . . CASSEDGSNQPQHF TGTGCCAGCAGTGAAGACGGTAGCAATCAGCCCCAGCATTTT
TRBJ1-1 TRBV5-8 . . CASSQNIIPEAFF TGTGCCAGCAGCCAAAACATAATCCCTGAAGCTTTCTTT
TRBJ1-2 TRBV4-3 TRBD1 . CASSADRGVDGYTF TGCGCCAGCAGCGCGGACAGGGGCGTCGATGGCTACACCTTC
TRBJ1-4 TRBV18 . . CASSPPGGQEKLFF TGTGCCAGCTCACCACCGGGGGGTCAGGAAAAACTGTTTTTT
TRBJ2-2 TRBV4-3 TRBD1 . CASSQEQGSNTGELFF TGCGCCAGCAGCCAAGAACAGGGGTCGAACACCGGGGAGCTGTTTTTT
TRBJ1-2 TRBV4-2 . . CASRDSYGYTF TGTGCCAGCCGAGACAGCTATGGCTACACCTTC
TRBJ2-1 TRBV11-1 TRBD1 . CASTKDRVNEQFF TGTGCCAGCACCAAGGACAGGGTCAATGAGCAGTTCTTC
TRBJ2-3 TRBV29-1 TRBD1 . CSVEPDRADTQYF TGCAGCGTTGAACCCGACAGGGCAGATACGCAGTATTTT
TRBJ2-3 TRBV11-3 TRBD2 . CASSFRLAGVPDTQYF TGTGCCAGCAGCTTCCGACTAGCGGGAGTACCAGATACGCAGTATTTT
TRBJ2-7 TRBV5-1 TRBD1 . CASSLGAGGYEQYF TGCGCCAGCAGCTTGGGTGCAGGGGGCTACGAGCAGTACTTC
TRBJ1-1 TRBV18 . . CASTTSGSTEAFF TGTGCCAGCACTACCTCGGGGAGCACTGAAGCTTTCTTT
TRBJ2-7 TRBV7-7 TRBD2 once CASSLAAGDYEQYF TGTGCTAGCAGCTTAGCAGCGGGAGACTACGAGCAGTACTTC
TRBJ1-4 TRBV19 . . CASSPNGVHEKLFF TGTGCCAGTAGTCCGAACGGGGTTCACGAAAAACTGTTTTTT
TRBJ2-5 TRBV7-2 TRBD1 . CASSLVGAAGGGETQYF TGTGCCAGCAGCTTAGTAGGGGCGGCAGGGGGTGGGGAGACCCAGTACTTC
TRBJ1-4 TRBV7-2 . . CASSLNEKLFF TGTGCCAGCAGCCTAAATGAAAAACTGTTTTTT
TRBJ1-3 TRBV7-6 . . CASSAHGSLSGNTIYF TGTGCCAGCAGCGCCCACGGGAGCCTCTCTGGAAACACCATATATTTT
TRBJ1-2 TRBV19 . few CASSLALEVANYGYTF TGTGCCAGTAGTCTGGCTTTGGAGGTAGCTAACTATGGCTACACCTTC
TRBJ2-7 TRBV6-4 . . CASSQSVRTRQYF TGTGCCAGCAGCCAGAGTGTTCGGACACGGCAGTACTTC
TRBJ1-5 TRBV30 . once CAWSAPGYVGPQHF TGTGCCTGGAGTGCTCCGGGGTACGTTGGGCCCCAGCATTTT
TRBJ2-1 TRBV6-2/TRBV6-3 . . CASSTRFRDNEQFF TGTGCCAGCAGCACAAGATTCCGGGACAATGAGCAGTTCTTC
TRBJ2-1 TRBV30 . . CAWSDAGNTYNEQFF TGTGCCTGGAGTGATGCGGGCAACACCTACAATGAGCAGTTCTTC
TRBJ2-2 TRBV30 TRBD2 . CAWSLAGGPVELFF TGTGCCTGGAGTCTAGCGGGGGGGCCTGTGGAGCTGTTTTTT
TRBJ2-7 TRBV18 . few CASSPRTDQDEQYF TGTGCCAGCTCACCAAGGACAGATCAGGACGAGCAGTACTTC
TRBJ1-6 TRBV5-1 TRBD1 . CASRAGQGLRESPLHF TGCGCCAGCAGGGCGGGACAGGGGCTGAGAGAGTCACCCCTCCACTTT
TRBJ2-3 TRBV24-1 TRBD1 . CATSDHTGGGTDTQYF TGTGCCACCAGTGATCATACAGGGGGCGGCACAGATACGCAGTATTTT
TRBJ1-2 TRBV18 . . CASSPVEAQGVYGYTF TGTGCCAGCTCACCGGTGGAGGCACAGGGAGTCTATGGCTACACCTTC
TRBJ1-2 TRBV4-2 . . CASSQQGSDYGYTF TGTGCCAGCAGCCAACAGGGGTCGGACTATGGCTACACCTTC
TRBJ2-3 TRBV5-8 . . CASRRAELISTDTQYF TGTGCCAGCAGGCGCGCGGAGCTGATTAGCACAGATACGCAGTATTTT
TRBJ1-5 TRBV4-3 TRBD1 . CASSQRQGDNQPQHF TGCGCCAGCAGCCAACGACAGGGCGACAATCAGCCCCAGCATTTT
TRBJ2-5 TRBV5-5 TRBD1 . CASSPGTGITETQYF TGTGCCAGCAGCCCTGGGACAGGGATTACCGAGACCCAGTACTTC
TRBJ1-2 TRBV5-6 . few CASSLDLGGYTF TGTGCCAGCAGCTTAGACTTGGGTGGCTACACCTTC
TRBJ2-2 TRBV5-4 . . CASSDPRGLDTGELFF TGTGCCAGCAGCGACCCACGGGGTTTGGACACCGGGGAGCTGTTTTTT
TRBJ1-2 TRBV5-1 TRBD1 . CASSRDRTIYGYTF TGCGCCAGCAGCAGGGACAGGACGATCTATGGCTACACCTTC
TRBJ2-3 TRBV19 TRBD2 . CASRPGRELSDTQYF TGTGCCAGTAGGCCAGGGCGGGAGTTGTCAGATACGCAGTATTTT
TRBJ2-3 TRBV19 . . CASSSGGLYTDTQYF TGTGCCAGTAGCTCGGGCGGGCTCTACACAGATACGCAGTATTTT
TRBJ2-3 TRBV24-1 TRBD1 . CATSDAKTGSTDTQYF TGTGCCACCAGTGATGCCAAGACAGGGAGCACAGATACGCAGTATTTT
TRBJ1-1 TRBV10-3 . . CAISQMAGNTEAFF TGTGCCATCAGCCAGATGGCTGGGAACACTGAAGCTTTCTTT
TRBJ1-5 TRBV10-3 TRBD1 . CAISRTGEGQPQHF TGTGCCATCAGCCGGACAGGGGAGGGGCAGCCCCAGCATTTT
TRBJ2-3 TRBV7-2 TRBD2 . CASSFISGGPGDTQYF TGTGCCAGCAGCTTTATAAGCGGGGGGCCGGGGGATACGCAGTATTTT
TRBJ1-1 TRBV4-1 TRBD1 . CASSGQGGIEAFF TGCGCCAGCAGCGGACAGGGGGGGATTGAAGCTTTCTTT
TRBJ1-1 TRBV4-3 . . CASSQEGGVTEAFF TGCGCCAGCAGCCAAGAAGGAGGGGTCACTGAAGCTTTCTTT
TRBJ2-3 TRBV4-2 TRBD2 . CASSQDREFTSDTDTQYF TGTGCCAGCAGCCAAGACCGTGAGTTTACTAGCGACACAGATACGCAGTATTTT
TRBJ2-5 TRBV7-8 TRBD1 . CASSRDRGRGETQYF TGTGCCAGCAGCCGGGACAGGGGGAGAGGGGAGACCCAGTACTTC
TRBJ1-4 TRBV7-2 . . CASSLGGREDEKLFF TGTGCCAGCAGCTTAGGGGGCAGGGAAGACGAAAAACTGTTTTTT
TRBJ1-2 TRBV18 TRBD1 once CASSPEGQANYGYTF TGTGCCAGCTCACCCGAGGGACAGGCGAACTATGGCTACACCTTC
TRBJ1-5 TRBV27 TRBD1 . CASSSYRGNQPQHF TGTGCCAGCAGTTCATACAGGGGGAATCAGCCCCAGCATTTT
TRBJ2-3 TRBV6-4 TRBD2 once CASSVAGGPDTQYF TGTGCCAGCAGTGTTGCGGGAGGGCCAGATACGCAGTATTTT
TRBJ1-4 TRBV5-5 . once CASSDTGQINEKLFF TGTGCCAGCAGCGACACAGGACAGATTAATGAAAAACTGTTTTTT
TRBJ1-5 TRBV5-1 . . CASSLGGIGQPQHF TGCGCCAGCAGCTTGGGTGGTATCGGTCAGCCCCAGCATTTT
TRBJ1-2 TRBV6-5 TRBD1 . CAISRGQNYGYTF TGTGCTATCTCCAGGGGACAGAACTATGGCTACACCTTC
TRBJ2-1 TRBV6-2/TRBV6-3 TRBD2 . CASSSPGLAGGNYNEQFF TGTGCCAGCAGTTCCCCGGGACTAGCGGGCGGAAACTACAATGAGCAGTTCTTC
TRBJ1-2 TRBV30 TRBD1 . CAWTDRNYGYTF TGTGCCTGGACGGACAGGAACTATGGCTACACCTTC
TRBJ1-4 TRBV6-5 . once CASRWGGRGEKLFF TGTGCCAGCCGATGGGGGGGGCGAGGGGAAAAACTGTTTTTT
TRBJ2-2 TRBV21-1 . . CASRTSGGPRNYTGELFF TGTGCCAGCCGCACTAGCGGGGGACCTCGTAATTACACCGGGGAGCTGTTTTTT